What follows describes a single TCR beta chain. Relapse after autologous stem cell transplantation occurred in every patient, and brentuximab vedotin exposure varied. Best outcomes ranged across complete response, partial response and progressive disease. The data derive from a study of PD-1 blockade in classical Hodgkin lymphoma. As for the study in general: Nivolumab dosing for patients was 3 mg/kg, administered intravenously every 2 weeks.

Sequencing was performed with immunoSEQ multiplex PCR; in TCRdb, only in-frame clones are kept and a portion is missing. The sample has approximately 99,000 clones; roughly nine tenths are singletons. The CDR3 spans 19 residues. Per germline, CDR1 SEHNR and CDR2 FQNEAQ (reference sequence). V trimming: 5 bases; J trimming: 0 bases; junction bases outside the gene matches: 16. The rearrangement links TRBV7-9 to TRBJ1-2; 9 bases match TRBD1. The starting material was peripheral blood mononuclear cells (PBMCs), obtained before the second cycle of nivolumab. The TCR sequence derives from a human donor with classical Hodgkin lymphoma. The CDR3 here is CASSVKSGQGPGANYGYTF. DNA for the CDR3: TGTGCCAGCAGCGTAAAATCGGGACAGGGACCCGGGGCTAACTATGGCTACACCTTC.